The rows below give T cell receptor beta chains drawn from one sample of a study of blood T cell repertoires in COVID-19. Measured with immunoSEQ multiplex PCR; TCRdb has only the in-frame clones, and not every one. The sample records around 110,000 clones, 80% to 85% being singletons. The specimen sequenced was PBMCs or T cells enriched from blood (not recorded which). These receptor sequences come from a woman in her twenties or thirties who had recovered from COVID-19. Both conserved end residues are part of each CDR3. The order of the fields is clone size, J gene, V gene, D gene, CDR3 DNA, CDR3 protein. The D gene is left open where the match is weak. Some rows mark clone size as missing; the rest say once, few, many or name a class of expanded clone.

abundance: few; j_gene: TRBJ2-7; v_gene: TRBV25-1; d_gene: TRBD1; CDR3nt: TGTGCCAGCAGTCCCACCCGGGACAGGGGGTACGAGCAGTACTTC; CDR3aa: CASSPTRDRGYEQYF
abundance: NA; j_gene: TRBJ2-3; v_gene: TRBV10-3; d_gene: TRBD2; CDR3nt: TGTGCCACCGGACTAGACGGCACAGATACGCAGTATTTT; CDR3aa: CATGLDGTDTQYF
abundance: NA; j_gene: TRBJ1-5; v_gene: TRBV19; d_gene: NA; CDR3nt: TGTGCCAGTAGTATGTGGGAGGGTAGGCAGCCCCAGCATTTT; CDR3aa: CASSMWEGRQPQHF
abundance: NA; j_gene: TRBJ2-1; v_gene: TRBV27; d_gene: TRBD2; CDR3nt: TGTGCCAGCAGTCCGGGACTAGCGGGAGCACTGAATGAGCAGTTCTTC; CDR3aa: CASSPGLAGALNEQFF
abundance: NA; j_gene: TRBJ2-7; v_gene: TRBV20-1; d_gene: NA; CDR3nt: TGCAGTGCTAGCGACAATTACGAGCAGTACTTC; CDR3aa: CSASDNYEQYF
abundance: NA; j_gene: TRBJ2-3; v_gene: TRBV18; d_gene: TRBD1; CDR3nt: TGTGCCAGCTCACCCGGACAGGGGGGCACAGATACGCAGTATTTT; CDR3aa: CASSPGQGGTDTQYF
abundance: few; j_gene: TRBJ2-1; v_gene: TRBV19; d_gene: TRBD2; CDR3nt: TGTGCCAGTAGTATCGACACTAGCGTCTCCTACAATGAGCAGTTCTTC; CDR3aa: CASSIDTSVSYNEQFF
abundance: NA; j_gene: TRBJ2-7; v_gene: TRBV5-1; d_gene: TRBD2; CDR3nt: TGCGCCAGCAGCTTGGAGCCTAGCGGGACCATAAGCGAGCAGTACTTC; CDR3aa: CASSLEPSGTISEQYF
abundance: NA; j_gene: TRBJ2-7; v_gene: TRBV20-1; d_gene: NA; CDR3nt: TGCAGTGCAGCCGATCGAGAGCAGTACTTC; CDR3aa: CSAADREQYF
abundance: NA; j_gene: TRBJ2-1; v_gene: TRBV7-2; d_gene: NA; CDR3nt: TGTGCCAGCAGCTTTGGTTCAGGCAATGAGCAGTTCTTC; CDR3aa: CASSFGSGNEQFF
abundance: NA; j_gene: TRBJ2-1; v_gene: TRBV7-2; d_gene: NA; CDR3nt: TGTGCCAGCAGCCTCACAGGGAATGAGCAGTTCTTC; CDR3aa: CASSLTGNEQFF
abundance: NA; j_gene: TRBJ1-1; v_gene: TRBV7-9; d_gene: NA; CDR3nt: TGTGCCAGCAGCTTACCTGCTGGGGCCGGGACTGAAGCTTTCTTT; CDR3aa: CASSLPAGAGTEAFF
abundance: NA; j_gene: TRBJ1-6; v_gene: TRBV27; d_gene: TRBD1; CDR3nt: TGTGCCAGCAGCCTCAGGGGGCCCCTTCGTTCACCCCTCCACTTT; CDR3aa: CASSLRGPLRSPLHF
abundance: NA; j_gene: TRBJ1-4; v_gene: TRBV4-1; d_gene: NA; CDR3nt: TGCGCCAGCAGCCCACAAGGGGTGGGGAATGAAAAACTGTTTTTT; CDR3aa: CASSPQGVGNEKLFF
abundance: NA; j_gene: TRBJ1-3; v_gene: TRBV5-4; d_gene: NA; CDR3nt: TGTGCCAGCAGCCCCGGGACATCCTCCTCTGGAAACACCATATATTTT; CDR3aa: CASSPGTSSSGNTIYF
abundance: NA; j_gene: TRBJ1-1; v_gene: TRBV6-2/TRBV6-3; d_gene: TRBD1; CDR3nt: TGTGCCAGCAGTTCCGAGGGACAGATGAACACTGAAGCTTTCTTT; CDR3aa: CASSSEGQMNTEAFF
abundance: few; j_gene: TRBJ2-5; v_gene: TRBV24-1; d_gene: TRBD2; CDR3nt: TGTGCCACCAGTGATGTCGAACGGCGGGGGACAGAGACCCAGTACTTC; CDR3aa: CATSDVERRGTETQYF
abundance: NA; j_gene: TRBJ1-5; v_gene: TRBV15; d_gene: NA; CDR3nt: TGTGCCACCAGCAGAGACGTGCTGCAGGGTAATAGCAATCAGCCCCAGCATTTT; CDR3aa: CATSRDVLQGNSNQPQHF
abundance: NA; j_gene: TRBJ1-6; v_gene: TRBV11-2; d_gene: TRBD1; CDR3nt: TGTGCCAGCAGCGAGAGACAGGGCCTTTTCACCCTCCACTTT; CDR3aa: CASSERQGLFTLHF
abundance: NA; j_gene: TRBJ2-3; v_gene: TRBV28; d_gene: TRBD2; CDR3nt: TGTGCCAGCCATAGGCCCAGCGGGAGGGCAGATACGCAGTATTTT; CDR3aa: CASHRPSGRADTQYF
abundance: NA; j_gene: TRBJ1-3; v_gene: TRBV5-1; d_gene: TRBD1; CDR3nt: TGCGCCAGCAGCCCTCGGACAGGGGGCGGTGGTGGAAACACCATATATTTT; CDR3aa: CASSPRTGGGGGNTIYF
abundance: NA; j_gene: TRBJ1-2; v_gene: TRBV28; d_gene: TRBD1; CDR3nt: TGTGCCAGCAGTTTCGGGACAGGGCCTTATGGCTACACCTTC; CDR3aa: CASSFGTGPYGYTF
abundance: few; j_gene: TRBJ2-7; v_gene: TRBV7-2; d_gene: NA; CDR3nt: TGTGCCAGCAGTCGCAATCAGGGGAGCTCCTACGAGCAGTACTTC; CDR3aa: CASSRNQGSSYEQYF
abundance: NA; j_gene: TRBJ1-5; v_gene: TRBV5-8; d_gene: TRBD1; CDR3nt: TGTGCCAGCAGCTTTGGGACAGTCTCCAATCAGCCCCAGCATTTT; CDR3aa: CASSFGTVSNQPQHF
abundance: NA; j_gene: TRBJ1-2; v_gene: TRBV28; d_gene: TRBD1; CDR3nt: TGTGCCCTATCGGACAGGGGTCTTCGAGATAACTATGGCTACACCTTC; CDR3aa: CALSDRGLRDNYGYTF
abundance: once; j_gene: TRBJ2-2; v_gene: TRBV2; d_gene: NA; CDR3nt: TGTGCCAGCCTGAGGGCAGCCCCACTCACCGGGGAGCTGTTTTTT; CDR3aa: CASLRAAPLTGELFF
abundance: once; j_gene: TRBJ1-1; v_gene: TRBV2; d_gene: NA; CDR3nt: TGTGCCAGCACCATCATCCGGGGATTTACTGAAGCTTTCTTT; CDR3aa: CASTIIRGFTEAFF
abundance: NA; j_gene: TRBJ1-1; v_gene: TRBV28; d_gene: TRBD1; CDR3nt: TGTGCCAGCAGTCCAGGGACAGGGAGGAACACTGAAGCTTTCTTT; CDR3aa: CASSPGTGRNTEAFF
abundance: NA; j_gene: TRBJ2-6; v_gene: TRBV19; d_gene: NA; CDR3nt: TGTGCCAGTAGTATAGCCCCGGAGCCTGGGGCCAACGTCCTGACTTTC; CDR3aa: CASSIAPEPGANVLTF
abundance: few; j_gene: TRBJ2-7; v_gene: TRBV27; d_gene: TRBD1; CDR3nt: TGTGCCAGCGGGGCCGGGACAGACGCTGGCGAGCAGTACTTC; CDR3aa: CASGAGTDAGEQYF
abundance: few; j_gene: TRBJ2-3; v_gene: TRBV24-1; d_gene: TRBD2; CDR3nt: TGTGCCACCAGTGATTCAGGGGCTACTAAGCGGGAGACCACAGATACGCAGTATTTT; CDR3aa: CATSDSGATKRETTDTQYF
abundance: NA; j_gene: TRBJ2-1; v_gene: TRBV14; d_gene: NA; CDR3nt: TGTGCCAGCAGCCAAGATGTGACTCGTAACAATGAGCAGTTCTTC; CDR3aa: CASSQDVTRNNEQFF
abundance: NA; j_gene: TRBJ2-7; v_gene: TRBV18; d_gene: TRBD1; CDR3nt: TGTGCCAGCTCACCACCGCAGGGGGCGAACGAGCAGTACTTC; CDR3aa: CASSPPQGANEQYF
abundance: NA; j_gene: TRBJ1-2; v_gene: TRBV5-4; d_gene: NA; CDR3nt: TGTGCCAGCTCGCATCAGTACTATGGCTACACCTTC; CDR3aa: CASSHQYYGYTF
abundance: NA; j_gene: TRBJ1-4; v_gene: TRBV28; d_gene: NA; CDR3nt: TGTGCCAGCAGTTTATCAGGGGCAACTAATGAAAAACTGTTTTTT; CDR3aa: CASSLSGATNEKLFF
abundance: NA; j_gene: TRBJ2-2; v_gene: TRBV9; d_gene: NA; CDR3nt: TGTGCCAGCAGCGTAGCCCTTTCCAGCGGGGAGCTGTTTTTT; CDR3aa: CASSVALSSGELFF
abundance: NA; j_gene: TRBJ2-5; v_gene: TRBV7-8; d_gene: TRBD2; CDR3nt: TGTGCCAGCAGCTTCGGGGGACTAGCGGGAGGGCAAGAGACCCAGTACTTC; CDR3aa: CASSFGGLAGGQETQYF
abundance: NA; j_gene: TRBJ2-5; v_gene: TRBV7-8; d_gene: TRBD1; CDR3nt: TGTGCCAGCATAATGACCGGGACAGCGGAGACCCAGTACTTC; CDR3aa: CASIMTGTAETQYF
abundance: NA; j_gene: TRBJ2-3; v_gene: TRBV7-2; d_gene: TRBD2; CDR3nt: TGTGCCAGCAGCCGGACTAGCGGACACACAGATACGCAGTATTTT; CDR3aa: CASSRTSGHTDTQYF
abundance: NA; j_gene: TRBJ1-1; v_gene: TRBV20-1; d_gene: NA; CDR3nt: TGCAGTGCCGAGCGGACAGATGAAGCTTTCTTT; CDR3aa: CSAERTDEAFF
abundance: NA; j_gene: TRBJ2-5; v_gene: TRBV7-8; d_gene: NA; CDR3nt: TGTGCCAGCAGCCTAAGTCGATACGCGGAAGAGACCCAGTACTTC; CDR3aa: CASSLSRYAEETQYF
abundance: NA; j_gene: TRBJ2-1; v_gene: TRBV7-9; d_gene: NA; CDR3nt: TGTGCCCTGCACAGGAGCTCCTACAATGAGCAGTTCTTC; CDR3aa: CALHRSSYNEQFF
abundance: once; j_gene: TRBJ2-5; v_gene: TRBV30; d_gene: TRBD1; CDR3nt: TGTGCCTGGAGTGTCTTCGGACAGGGGGAGACCCAGTACTTC; CDR3aa: CAWSVFGQGETQYF
abundance: NA; j_gene: TRBJ1-2; v_gene: TRBV27; d_gene: NA; CDR3nt: TGTGCCAGCAGTTTGGGCGCTAACTATGGCTACACCTTC; CDR3aa: CASSLGANYGYTF
abundance: NA; j_gene: TRBJ2-7; v_gene: TRBV6-2/TRBV6-3; d_gene: TRBD2; CDR3nt: TGTGCCAGCAGTTACGTCCAGAGAACTAGCGGGGGCATACGCGAGCAGTACTTC; CDR3aa: CASSYVQRTSGGIREQYF